This T cell receptor (beta chain) was obtained from a study of quantifying T cell responses using KT2 cells (dated by TCRdb to the late 2010s). Background for the entire study: RNA was DNase-treated and reverse transcribed with TCR alpha and beta constant-region primers, mostly using SuperScript III. The efficiency of the T4 ligation step under optimum conditions was estimated to be above 8%. PCR2 was performed as a SYBR Green qPCR and was stopped at a predetermined fluorescence threshold so that over-amplification was avoided. Overall study results and their limits: Over several orders of magnitude, the number of KT2 alpha and beta sequences rose linearly with the number of KT2 cells put in. Saturation in the detection of KT2 sequences was observed at very high KT2 spike-in numbers. KT2 sequences were still detected at the lowest spike-in tested, roughly one KT2 cell per 100,000 PBMC. No side-by-side comparison of the pipeline with other TCR sequencing techniques was included in the study.

To test the sensitivity and accuracy of the pipeline, known numbers of KT2, a T cell clone whose TCR had already been sequenced, were spiked into unfractionated PBMC. A range of KT2-to-PBMC ratios was produced by mixing KT2 cells with a fixed number of PBMC. The library was prepared using UMI-ligation and nested PCR. Using T4 RNA ligase 1, a single-stranded oligonucleotide bearing the Illumina SP2 sequence plus a UMI was ligated onto the 3' end of the cDNA. PCR1 used around 4 cycles (98 degrees C 15 s, 69 degrees C 30 s, 72 degrees C 40 s), and the beta primer was an equimolar mix of RC1.1 and RC1.2 that covered TRBC1 and TRBC2. From PCR2 onward, TCR alpha and beta chains were processed separately, and sample indices and Illumina adaptors were added. The UMI comprised 12 random nucleotides, as two hexamers separated by a spacer, placed after an 8-base spacer. The libraries were sequenced on an Illumina MiSeq using v2 2x251 paired-end chemistry, usually with about eleven samples in each run. To boost diversity, each sequencing library was supplemented with PhiX DNA at roughly 4.5-7%. Processing in the source paper ran as follows. The raw reads were converted into FASTQ with bcl2fastq and then demultiplexed by dual indices with Demultiplexor. V and J genes were assigned by Decombinator through tag matching that permitted a single base-pair mismatch. Using UMIs, Collapsinator corrected both sequencing errors and the frequency errors that come from PCR heterogeneity. CDR3Translator turned Decombinator identifiers into nucleotide sequence, translated that sequence into amino acids, and pulled out the CDR3 based on C- and N-terminal motifs. Each distinct KT2 TCR was counted as one cluster of KT2 sequences that shared a single unique molecular identifier. TCRdb itself trimmed the public reads at Q25 with fastp, ran MiXCR and retained productive beta chains. Duplicate CDR3 protein sequences are folded into a single record with the most common DNA and genes. TCRdb, not the original authors, processed these V and J calls. Within this sample are 40,000 or so distinct CDR3 sequences, with over 15% of them counted one time only. Less than 50% of the sample is in the top ten clones.

This clonotype has a count of ten or more. Its specific antigen is unknown. Per-base qualities were not stored, and no clone one base away is much larger. Reading from cysteine to phenylalanine, the CDR3 counts 14 amino acids. Only the CDR3 DNA is retained, 42 bases long and in frame from the first base. Recombination linked TRBV21-1 to TRBJ1-1. TRBV21-1 is an annotated pseudogene. Input material: PBMCs spiked with cells of the T cell clone KT2. This TCR was sampled from a human donor. The CDR3 is CASSKYERNTEAFF. The sequenced DNA is TGTGCCAGCAGCAAATACGAGCGGAACACTGAAGCTTTCTTT.